The text below deals with one T cell receptor beta chain. The sample belongs to a study of glioma-infiltrating T cells. TCR alpha and beta CDR3 regions were amplified from RNA using iRepertoire nested multiplex PCR. TCRdb used MiXCR to reprocess the multiplex PCR reads, holding one entry per CDR3 protein. The sample records approximately 90,000 distinct CDR3 sequences, about 23% being singletons. Germline lookup yields CDR1 SGHVS and CDR2 FQNEAQ. The CDR3 covers 14 residues. Trimming pared 4 bases from V and 5 bases from J, leaving 14 bases between. The chain has TRBV7-8 and TRBJ2-5; no reliable D call. Sample: glioma tissue, nonneoplastic brain tissue, or PBMCs (not recorded which). This clonotype originated in a human donor with low-grade glioma or glioblastoma, undergoing nonglioma brain surgery, or in good health (not recorded which). This chain's CDR3 is CASSSIRQRETQYF. The CDR3 bases are TGTGCCAGCAGCTCTATACGTCAACGGGAGACCCAGTACTTC.